These 15 T cell receptor beta chains were all obtained from the same sample, sequenced in a study of PD-1 blockade in classical Hodgkin lymphoma. No patient escaped relapse after autologous stem cell transplantation, and brentuximab vedotin exposure varied. TCRdb's table, derived via immunoSEQ multiplex PCR, lists solely in-frame clones and lacks some. The sample contains more than 85,000 clones, approximately 91% of which appear only once. This sample comprised peripheral blood mononuclear cells (PBMCs), obtained before the second cycle of nivolumab. These receptor sequences come from a human donor with classical Hodgkin lymphoma.

The V gene is TRBV28, the J gene TRBJ2-3; D unclear. The CDR3 loop spans 14 amino acids. Germline lookup yields CDR1 MDHEN and CDR2 SYDVKM. The V gene lost 2 bases and the J gene lost 1 base, with 7 bases spanning the gap. Here the CDR3 DNA reads TGTGCCAGCAGTTTAAGTACTCGCACAGATACGCAGTATTTT. Its protein product is CASSLSTRTDTQYF.

The V call is TRBV27, the J call TRBJ2-4; maybe TRBD2 (6 bases). V lost 1 base to trimming and J lost 7 bases, with 11 bases between them. CDR1 is MNHEY and CDR2 is SMNVEV in the germline V gene (reference sequence). The CDR3 runs 14 residues. This CDR3 reads CASSLLGGGNIQYF. Written as DNA, the CDR3 is TGTGCCAGCAGTTTATTGGGGGGAGGTAACATTCAGTACTTC.

This chain uses TRBV7-2 with TRBJ2-3; 10 bases map to TRBD2. With 7 bases clipped from V and 4 bases from J, the junction kept 8 bases outside the gene matches. CDR3 size: 15 residues. Germline-derived CDR1 and CDR2 are SGHTA and FQGNSA. CDR3 in amino acids: CASTWTSGTADTQYF. CDR3 sequence (DNA): TGTGCCAGCACCTGGACTAGCGGAACGGCAGATACGCAGTATTTT.

This sequence joins TRBV11-1 and TRBJ1-5; D is perhaps TRBD1 (5 bases). The germline V gene has CDR1 SGHAT and CDR2 FQDESV (reference sequence). Trimming removed 4 bases from V and 9 bases from J, with 10 bases in between. The CDR3 spans 12 residues. CDR3 nucleotide sequence: TGTGCCAGCAGCTCCTCCGGGGGGCCCCAGCATTTT. Translation: CASSSSGGPQHF.

This clone was seen a single time. This chain uses TRBV7-3 with TRBJ2-1, with D possibly being TRBD1 (5 bases). The CDR3 sequence is 17 residues long. Trimming left V 2 bases short and J 5 bases short, with 19 bases between. Per the germline V gene, CDR1 is SGHTA and CDR2 is FQGTGA. The CDR3, as DNA: TGTGCCAGCAGCTTACAGGGCTCCCCGTCATTCAACAATGAGCAGTTCTTC. Amino acid sequence: CASSLQGSPSFNNEQFF. Variable domain in full (rest from reference TRBV7-3 and TRBJ2-1): GAGVSQTPSNKVTEKGKYVELRCDPISGHTALYWYRQSLGQGPEFLIYFQGTGAADDSGLPNDRFFAVRPEGSVSTLKIQRTERGDSAVYLCASSLQGSPSFNNEQFFGPGTRLTVL.

V and J are TRBV6-5 and TRBJ1-1; no definite D call. Per the germline V gene, CDR1 is MNHEY and CDR2 is SVGAGI. Trimming left V 10 bases short and J 3 bases short, with 9 bases between. The CDR3 is 11 amino acids. This chain's CDR3 is CATRRDTEAFF. In DNA, the CDR3 is TGTGCCACCAGGAGGGACACTGAAGCTTTCTTT.

The rearrangement joins TRBV6-5 to TRBJ2-4, with D maybe TRBD2 (5 bases). In germline, CDR1 is MNHEY, CDR2 SVGAGI. The CDR3 spans 15 residues. V shed 6 bases and J shed 0 bases, with 12 bases lying between them. CDR3 DNA sequence: TGTGCCAGCAGCCGTAGCGATTTAGCCAAAAACATTCAGTACTTC. This codes for CASSRSDLAKNIQYF.

The chain couples TRBV6-4 to TRBJ2-1, with 9 nucleotides matching TRBD2. There are 14 residues in the CDR3. Germline V CDR1 and CDR2: MRHNA, SNTAGT. With V trimmed by 2 bases and J by 10 bases, 6 bases remained unmatched. Here the CDR3 reads CASSDTLAGREQFF. CDR3 in DNA: TGTGCCAGCAGTGACACCCTAGCGGGAAGGGAGCAGTTCTTC.

The genes are TRBV4-1 and TRBJ2-5; D gene uncertain. Trimming left V 0 bases short and J 4 bases short, with 0 bases between. CDR3 length equals 11 residues. Germline-derived CDR1 and CDR2 are MGHRA and YSYEKL. This CDR3 reads CASSQEETQYF. The DNA of the CDR3 is TGCGCCAGCAGCCAAGAAGAGACCCAGTACTTC.

This clone is a singleton in its sample. J is TRBJ2-3 and V is TRBV19; 10 nucleotides align to TRBD2. Per germline, CDR1 LNHDA and CDR2 SQIVND (reference sequence). V was pared by 2 bases and J by 5 bases, with 4 bases of the junction left unmatched. The CDR3 has 15 residues. DNA of the CDR3: TGTGCCAGTAGTATAAGCGGGAGGGCCCAAGATACGCAGTATTTT. Protein sequence: CASSISGRAQDTQYF.

The CDR3 nucleotides read TGTGCCAGCAGCTCTCAACCTGGACAGGAAAGCTCTGGAAACACCATATATTTT. Translating gives CASSSQPGQESSGNTIYF. The rearrangement joins TRBV7-9 to TRBJ1-3, with TRBD1 identical over 7 bases. This CDR3 spans 18 amino acids. Trimming at V came to 4 bases and at J to 0 bases, leaving 12 bases not matched to a gene. Germline-derived CDR1 and CDR2 are SEHNR and FQNEAQ (reference sequence).

This chain uses TRBV28 with TRBJ2-1; 8 positions agree with TRBD1. The V and J ends lost 2 bases and 6 bases, in that order; junction bases with no gene match: 9. The CDR3 contains 16 residues. Germline CDR1 reads MDHEN; CDR2 reads SYDVKM. The CDR3 spells CASSLPHQGAGNEQFF. CDR3 DNA: TGTGCCAGCAGTTTACCTCATCAGGGGGCGGGCAATGAGCAGTTCTTC.

This rearrangement joins TRBV19 to TRBJ2-4; D is undetermined. Trimming removed 5 bases at V and 7 bases at J, with 12 bases between. This CDR3 contains 13 residues. Germline assignment: CDR1 LNHDA and CDR2 SQIVND (reference sequence). This chain's CDR3 is CASSAEYGNIQYF. The CDR3 coding sequence is TGTGCCAGTAGTGCGGAATACGGGAACATTCAGTACTTC.

The chain links TRBV6-1 to TRBJ1-2; D possibly corresponds to TRBD1 (5 bases). This CDR3 has 16 amino acids. In germline, CDR1 is MNHNS, CDR2 SASEGT. V gave up 1 base and J gave up 4 bases, with 16 bases separating them. The CDR3 nucleotides read TGTGCCAGCAGTGAAGAGGGGCCGCTCGTTCTCTATGGCTACACCTTC. Translated: CASSEEGPLVLYGYTF.

The chain is built from TRBV28 and TRBJ2-2; 10 nucleotides match TRBD2. Germline CDR1 is MDHEN and CDR2 is SYDVKM. Trimming at V came to 6 bases and at J to 6 bases, leaving 13 bases not matched to a gene. The CDR3 extends over 17 amino acids. The CDR3 DNA reads TGTGCCAGCAGCGACTCTACCCTAGCGGGAGTCTCCGGGGAGCTGTTTTTT. Translating gives CASSDSTLAGVSGELFF.